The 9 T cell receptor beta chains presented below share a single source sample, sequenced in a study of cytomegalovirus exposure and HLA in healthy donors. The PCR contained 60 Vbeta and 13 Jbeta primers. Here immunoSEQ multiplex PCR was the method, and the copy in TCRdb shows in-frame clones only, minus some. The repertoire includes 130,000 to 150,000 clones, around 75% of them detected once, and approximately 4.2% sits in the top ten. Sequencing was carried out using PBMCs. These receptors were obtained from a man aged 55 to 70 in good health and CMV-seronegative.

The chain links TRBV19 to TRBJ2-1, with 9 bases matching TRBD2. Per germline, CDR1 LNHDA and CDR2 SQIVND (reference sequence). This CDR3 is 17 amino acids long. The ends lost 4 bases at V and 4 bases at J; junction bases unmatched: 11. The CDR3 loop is CASSSAWASGVYNEQFF. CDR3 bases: TGTGCCAGTAGTAGTGCCTGGGCTAGCGGGGTGTACAATGAGCAGTTCTTC.

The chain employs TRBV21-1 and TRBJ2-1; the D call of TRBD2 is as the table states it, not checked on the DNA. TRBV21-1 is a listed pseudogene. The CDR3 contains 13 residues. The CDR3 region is CASSPPSGRTLIF. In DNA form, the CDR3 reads TGTGCCAGCAGCCCCCCTAGCGGGAGAACATTGATCTTC.

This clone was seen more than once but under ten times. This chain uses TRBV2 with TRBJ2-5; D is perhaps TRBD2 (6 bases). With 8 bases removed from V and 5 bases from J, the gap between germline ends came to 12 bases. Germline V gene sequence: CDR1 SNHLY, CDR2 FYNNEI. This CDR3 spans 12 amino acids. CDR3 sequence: CASGGTEETQYF. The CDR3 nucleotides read TGTGCCAGCGGGGGGACTGAGGAGACCCAGTACTTC.

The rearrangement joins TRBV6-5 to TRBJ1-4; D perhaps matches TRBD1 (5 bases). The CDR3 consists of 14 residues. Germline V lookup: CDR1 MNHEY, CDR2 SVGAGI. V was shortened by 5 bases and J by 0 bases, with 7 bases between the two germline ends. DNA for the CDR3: TGTGCCAGCAGTGCAGGGCCAACTAATGAAAAACTGTTTTTT. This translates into CASSAGPTNEKLFF.

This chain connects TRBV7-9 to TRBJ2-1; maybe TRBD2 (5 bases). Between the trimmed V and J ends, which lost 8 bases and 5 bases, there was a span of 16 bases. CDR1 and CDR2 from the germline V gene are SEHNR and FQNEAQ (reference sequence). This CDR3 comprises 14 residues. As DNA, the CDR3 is TGTGCCAGCCCGAGCGGAGGTATCCACAATGAGCAGTTCTTC. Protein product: CASPSGGIHNEQFF.

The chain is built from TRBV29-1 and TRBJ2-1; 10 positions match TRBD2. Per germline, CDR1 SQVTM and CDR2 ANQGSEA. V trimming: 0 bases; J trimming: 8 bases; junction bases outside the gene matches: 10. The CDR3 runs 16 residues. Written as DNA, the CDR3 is TGCAGCGTTGAAGAATGGCTAGCGGGAGTAAGGGATGAGCAGTTCTTC. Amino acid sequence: CSVEEWLAGVRDEQFF.

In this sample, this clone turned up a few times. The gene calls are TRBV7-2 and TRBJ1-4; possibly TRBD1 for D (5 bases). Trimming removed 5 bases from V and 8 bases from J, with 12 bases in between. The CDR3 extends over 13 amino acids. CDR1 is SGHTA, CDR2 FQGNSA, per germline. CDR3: CASSPRVREKLFF. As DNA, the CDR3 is TGTGCCAGCAGCCCCAGGGTTCGAGAAAAACTGTTTTTT.

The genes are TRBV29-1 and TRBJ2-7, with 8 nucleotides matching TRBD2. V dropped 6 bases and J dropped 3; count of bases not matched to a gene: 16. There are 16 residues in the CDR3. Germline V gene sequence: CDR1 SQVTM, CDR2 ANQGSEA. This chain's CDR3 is CSVENPLAGIGYEQYF. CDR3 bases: TGCAGCGTGGAGAACCCGTTAGCGGGAATAGGCTACGAGCAGTACTTC.

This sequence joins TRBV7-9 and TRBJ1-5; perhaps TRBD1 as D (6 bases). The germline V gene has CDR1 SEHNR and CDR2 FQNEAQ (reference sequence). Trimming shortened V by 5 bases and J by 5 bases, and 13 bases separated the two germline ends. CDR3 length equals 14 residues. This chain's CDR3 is CASSPGTRDQPQHF. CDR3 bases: TGTGCCAGCAGCCCGGGGACACGAGATCAGCCCCAGCATTTT.